These 32 T cell receptor beta chains came from one sample sequenced in a study of cytomegalovirus exposure and HLA in healthy donors (TCRdb year 2017). Library preparation used the immunoSEQ multiplex PCR assay. A mixture of 60 forward primers for TCR Vbeta segments and 13 reverse primers for TCR Jbeta segments was used in the multiplex PCR. TCRdb retrieved this table from immuneACCESS and kept in-frame rearrangements only. Not all clones are present; in checked studies, unresolved V genes account for under half, and no reason is known for the remainder. Counted in this sample were 150,000 or so clones; roughly 82% of them appeared once. The top ten hold approximately 1.6% of the sample. The sequenced material came from PBMCs. The source is a woman in her twenties or thirties in good health and CMV-seronegative.

V and J are TRBV27 and TRBJ1-2, with 9 bases fitting TRBD1. Germline loops: CDR1 MNHEY, CDR2 SMNVEV (reference sequence). CDR3 length: 13 residues. V lost 5 bases, J lost 10 bases, and 8 bases stayed unmatched. The CDR3 DNA is TGTGCCAGCAGTCTGGGGACAGGGAATTTCTACACCTTC. Amino acid sequence: CASSLGTGNFYTF.

The chain carries TRBV4-1 and TRBJ2-3; the match to TRBD1 covers 10 bases. V lost 3 bases and J lost 2; bases outside the gene matches: 5. Germline lookup yields CDR1 MGHRA and CDR2 YSYEKL. The CDR3 has 16 amino acids. The CDR3, as DNA: TGCGCCAGCAGCCAGGGGACAGGGGATTTCACAGATACGCAGTATTTT. It codes for CASSQGTGDFTDTQYF.

The count of this clone is one. The chain is built from TRBV27 and TRBJ2-1; D may be TRBD1 (6 bases). Germline CDR1 reads MNHEY; CDR2 reads SMNVEV (reference sequence). The CDR3 contains 15 residues. V lost 1 base to trimming and J lost 9 bases, with 16 bases between them. CDR3 nucleotides: TGTGCCAGCAGTTTATTGCAGGGGACGGGACGTGAGCAGTTCTTC. Translated: CASSLLQGTGREQFF.

The V gene is TRBV4-2, the J gene TRBJ1-2; D unresolved. V lost 0 bases, J lost 6 bases, and 8 bases lay in between. The CDR3 length is 13 residues. Germline V gene sequence: CDR1 LGHNA, CDR2 YNFKEQ. CDR3 loop: CASSQESSNGYTF. As DNA, the CDR3 is TGTGCCAGCAGCCAAGAATCGAGCAATGGCTACACCTTC.

Comment on this clone: Different DNA sequences within this sample yield the same CDR3. The rearrangement links TRBV30 to TRBJ2-1, with 7 nucleotides matching TRBD1. Germline V CDR1 and CDR2: GTSNPN, SVGIG (reference sequence). The CDR3 loop spans 15 amino acids. J gave up 4 bases and V 0 bases, and 6 bases lay outside the gene matches. CDR3 DNA: TGTGCCTGGAGTGTACGTGGACAGGTATACAATGAGCAGTTCTTC. It yields the protein CAWSVRGQVYNEQFF.

The CDR3 DNA reads TGTGCCAGCAGCTTGCAGAGGGGGCGGGCAGATACGCAGTATTTT. This codes for CASSLQRGRADTQYF. The V gene is TRBV5-4, the J gene TRBJ2-3, with 7 bases lining up with TRBD1. The V and J ends lost 1 base and 4 bases, in that order; junction bases with no gene match: 6. Germline V CDR1 and CDR2: SGHNT, YYREEE (reference sequence). This CDR3 is 15 amino acids long.

This sequence joins TRBV10-3 and TRBJ1-5; the match to TRBD1 covers 9 bases. This CDR3 contains 17 residues. The V and J ends lost 6 bases and 1 base, in that order; junction bases with no gene match: 10. Germline V CDR1 and CDR2: ENHRY, SYGVKD. CDR3 bases: TGTGCCATCAGCGACCCCTACAGGGGGCGAAGCAATCAGCCCCAGCATTTT. Residues: CAISDPYRGRSNQPQHF.

This clone turned up a few times. The CDR3 nucleotides are TGTGCCTGGAGCGAAGGACAGGCAACTAATGAAAAACTGTTTTTT. Its protein is CAWSEGQATNEKLFF. The V and J genes are TRBV30 and TRBJ1-4, with 7 positions matching TRBD1. The junction had 4 bases not matched to a gene; V was cut back by 3 bases and J by 0 bases. The CDR3 runs 15 residues. Germline-derived CDR1 and CDR2 are GTSNPN and SVGIG (reference sequence).

CDR3 region: CATSRDISSGNTIYF. The CDR3 region has the DNA TGTGCCACCAGCAGGGACATAAGCTCTGGAAACACCATATATTTT. The chain combines TRBV15 with TRBJ1-3; tentative D call: TRBD1 (5 bases). The germline V gene encodes CDR1 LNHNV and CDR2 YYDKDF (reference sequence). V lost 3 bases and J lost 0, with 9 bases in between. The CDR3 extends over 15 amino acids.

The chain joins TRBV10-3 to TRBJ1-3, with no clear D. The V gene lost 4 bases and the J gene lost 3 bases, with 13 bases spanning the gap. This CDR3 has 15 amino acids. In germline, CDR1 is ENHRY, CDR2 SYGVKD. CDR3 nucleotide sequence: TGTGCCATCAGTGTCGGGGAAGGCTTTGGAAACACCATATATTTT. It translates to CAISVGEGFGNTIYF.

This sequence joins TRBV18 and TRBJ2-4; a weak D match, TRBD1 (6 bases). V dropped 2 bases and J dropped 10 bases, with 9 bases sitting between them. Germline V gene data show CDR1 as KGHSH and CDR2 as LQKENI. The CDR3 has 12 amino acids. CDR3 sequence reads: CASSPAGAIQYF. In DNA form, the CDR3 reads TGTGCCAGCTCACCAGCAGGGGCAATTCAGTACTTC. The full variable domain, its missing parts supplied by reference TRBV18 and TRBJ2-4, is NAGVMQNPRHLVRRRGQEARLRCSPMKGHSHVYWYRQLPEEGLKFMVYLQKENIIDESGMPKERFSAEFPKEGPSILRIQQVVRGDSAAYFCASSPAGAIQYFGAGTRLSVL.

The CDR3 reads CASSSSGRASNEQFF. In DNA form, the CDR3 reads TGCGCCAGCAGCTCTAGCGGGAGGGCCTCCAATGAGCAGTTCTTC. The chain joins TRBV5-1 to TRBJ2-1, with 12 nucleotides matching TRBD2. Germline V CDR1 and CDR2: SGHRS, YFSETQ. This CDR3 contains 15 residues. V dropped 3 bases and J dropped 6; count of bases not matched to a gene: 4.

The rearrangement uses TRBV5-1 and TRBJ1-1, with 7 bases aligning to TRBD1. The CDR3 spans 13 residues. In germline, CDR1 is SGHRS, CDR2 YFSETQ. V lost 3 bases, J lost 3 bases, and 2 bases stayed unmatched. CDR3 nucleotide sequence: TGCGCCAGCAGCTGGCAGGGGGACACTGAAGCTTTCTTT. Protein: CASSWQGDTEAFF.

CDR3 loop: CASSLNVGLAGAYNEQFF. DNA for the CDR3: TGTGCCAGCAGCTTGAATGTGGGATTAGCGGGGGCTTACAATGAGCAGTTCTTC. The chain uses TRBV7-9 and TRBJ2-1; 9 bases map to TRBD2. This CDR3 comprises 18 residues. With V trimmed by 3 bases and J by 4 bases, 13 bases remained unmatched. CDR1 and CDR2 (germline): SEHNR, FQNEAQ (reference sequence).

J is TRBJ1-2 and V is TRBV29-1, with TRBD1 matching 8 bases. The CDR3 runs to 13 residues. In germline, CDR1 is SQVTM, CDR2 ANQGSEA. J gave up 2 bases and V 6 bases, and 5 bases lay outside the gene matches. CDR3 loop: CSVEGTGNYGYTF. In DNA, the CDR3 is TGCAGCGTGGAGGGGACAGGCAACTATGGCTACACCTTC.

This chain uses TRBV18 with TRBJ1-6; 12 nucleotides agree with TRBD1. This CDR3 is built from 16 residues. With V trimmed by 5 bases and J by 9 bases, 8 bases remained unmatched. Germline V gene data show CDR1 as KGHSH and CDR2 as LQKENI. This chain's CDR3 is CASSTGTGGASSPLHF. As DNA, the CDR3 is TGTGCCAGCTCAACCGGGACAGGGGGCGCGAGTTCACCCCTCCACTTT.

The gene calls are TRBV6-1 and TRBJ2-7, with 10 bases fitting TRBD2. Germline loops: CDR1 MNHNS, CDR2 SASEGT. Trimming removed 1 base from V and 0 bases from J; junction bases left unmatched: 6. CDR3 size: 17 residues. The CDR3 spells CASSEGRLAGGSYEQYF. The CDR3 region has the DNA TGTGCCAGCAGTGAAGGACGACTAGCGGGTGGCTCCTACGAGCAGTACTTC.

J is TRBJ2-7 and V is TRBV7-9; D possibly corresponds to TRBD1 (5 bases). CDR1 and CDR2 (germline): SEHNR, FQNEAQ (reference sequence). The CDR3 sequence is 13 residues long. Deletions cut 5 bases from V and 2 bases from J, with 10 bases between. The CDR3 sequence is CASSQDTAYEQYF. The CDR3 nucleotides read TGTGCCAGCAGCCAGGACACAGCCTACGAGCAGTACTTC.

This clone was counted only a few times. V gene TRBV5-1 combines with J gene TRBJ1-4; 7 nucleotides line up with TRBD1. The CDR3 spans 13 residues. CDR1 is SGHRS, CDR2 YFSETQ, per germline. V trimming: 4 bases; J trimming: 6 bases; junction bases outside the gene matches: 3. CDR3 sequence (DNA): TGCGCCAGCAGCCTTGGGACAGATGAAAAACTGTTTTTT. Amino acids: CASSLGTDEKLFF. Using reference TRBV5-1 and TRBJ1-4 for the parts outside the CDR3, the full variable domain is KAGVTQTPRYLIKTRGQQVTLSCSPISGHRSVSWYQQTPGQGLQFLFEYFSETQRNKGNFPGRFSGRQFSNSRSEMNVSTLELGDSALYLCASSLGTDEKLFFGSGTQLSVL.

The rearrangement uses TRBV23-1 and TRBJ1-1; 8 bases are a match to TRBD1. TRBV23-1 is an ORF, with its function uncertain. V shed 6 bases and J 0 bases; nucleotides not matched to a gene: 6. The CDR3 is 15 residues long. The CDR3 bases are TGCGCCAGCAGGCTCCGCAGGGGGCTGAACACTGAAGCTTTCTTT. This codes for CASRLRRGLNTEAFF.

J is TRBJ2-1 and V is TRBV7-9, with 8 bases fitting TRBD2. The CDR3 spans 13 residues. Germline CDR1 is SEHNR and CDR2 is FQNEAQ (reference sequence). Unmatched junction bases numbered 7, after V lost 6 bases and J lost 9 bases. CDR3 amino acids: CASRAGEVLEQFF. CDR3 DNA: TGTGCCAGCAGAGCGGGAGAGGTGCTTGAGCAGTTCTTC.

This clone was recorded only once. This sequence joins TRBV6-5 and TRBJ1-4; 10 positions match TRBD1. Germline CDR1 MNHEY, CDR2 SVGAGI. With 5 bases clipped from V and 5 bases from J, the junction kept 2 bases outside the gene matches. This CDR3 spans 14 amino acids. This CDR3 reads CASSTDRGNEKLFF. CDR3 nucleotide sequence: TGTGCCAGCAGTACGGACAGGGGGAATGAAAAACTGTTTTTT.

This rearrangement joins TRBV19 to TRBJ2-7; the match to TRBD1 covers 9 bases. Unmatched junction bases numbered 8, after V lost 8 bases and J lost 3 bases. Germline V gene lookup returns CDR1 LNHDA and CDR2 SQIVND (reference sequence). The CDR3 is made up of 14 amino acids. CDR3 sequence: CASSTGTGIYEQYF. The CDR3 DNA is TGTGCCAGTTCGACCGGGACAGGGATCTACGAGCAGTACTTC.

This CDR3 reads CASSLHRGGGGRGYTF. The CDR3 DNA reads TGTGCCAGCAGCCTCCACCGTGGAGGGGGCGGGCGTGGCTACACCTTC. The V call is TRBV9, the J call TRBJ1-2, with 7 bases identical to TRBD1. With V trimmed by 4 bases and J by 7 bases, 16 bases remained unmatched. The CDR3 loop spans 16 amino acids. Per germline, CDR1 SGDLS and CDR2 YYNGEE.

The chain employs TRBV27 and TRBJ1-1; the D is unclear. The CDR3 consists of 16 residues. Per germline, CDR1 MNHEY and CDR2 SMNVEV (reference sequence). Trimming left V 1 base short and J 1 base short, with 13 bases between. The CDR3 nucleotides are TGTGCCAGCAGTTTATTTCGTGACAACCCGAACACTGAAGCTTTCTTT. Its protein product is CASSLFRDNPNTEAFF.

This clone was observed a handful of times. The chain employs TRBV4-1 and TRBJ2-1, with TRBD2 matching over 7 bases. The J segment lost 2 bases and the V segment lost 0 bases, leaving 4 bases of the junction unmatched. This CDR3 region has 16 residues. Germline V gene data show CDR1 as MGHRA and CDR2 as YSYEKL. The CDR3 reads CASSQDLAEPYNEQFF. In DNA, the CDR3 is TGCGCCAGCAGCCAAGATCTAGCGGAACCCTACAATGAGCAGTTCTTC.

This chain joins TRBV30 and TRBJ2-3; possible D gene TRBD2, 5 bases. V dropped 5 bases and J dropped 6 bases, with 15 bases sitting between them. The CDR3 is 13 amino acids. The germline CDR1 and CDR2 sequences are GTSNPN and SVGIG (reference sequence). CDR3 residues: CAWAPGGRDTQYF. In DNA form, the CDR3 reads TGTGCCTGGGCCCCTGGAGGACGGGATACGCAGTATTTT.

V is TRBV6-6 and J is TRBJ1-2, with D possibly matching TRBD1 (6 bases). The CDR3 has 15 amino acids. Trimming pared 0 bases from V and 7 bases from J, leaving 15 bases between. Germline CDR1 MNHNY, CDR2 SVGAGI (reference sequence). For the CDR3, the DNA is TGTGCCAGCAGTTACTCGTTTTTTGGGGGCGCTGGCTACACCTTC. This gives the protein CASSYSFFGGAGYTF.

V gene TRBV7-9 combines with J gene TRBJ1-2; 7 bases agree with TRBD1. V lost 7 bases to trimming and J lost 0 bases; unmatched junction nucleotides: 8. Germline values: CDR1 SEHNR, CDR2 FQNEAQ (reference sequence). There are 15 residues in the CDR3. CDR3 nucleotide sequence: TGTGCCAGCAACTTGATGACAGGGACTAACTATGGCTACACCTTC. Protein sequence: CASNLMTGTNYGYTF. Variable domain in full (rest from reference TRBV7-9 and TRBJ1-2): DTGVSQNPRHKITKRGQNVTFRCDPISEHNRLYWYRQTLGQGPEFLTYFQNEAQLEKSRLLSDRFSAERPKGSFSTLEIQRTEQGDSAMYLCASNLMTGTNYGYTFGSGTRLTVV.

The chain employs TRBV6-6 and TRBJ2-7, with TRBD1 identical over 7 bases. From germline, CDR1 is MNHNY and CDR2 SVGAGI (reference sequence). V trimming: 5 bases; J trimming: 4 bases; junction bases outside the gene matches: 14. The CDR3 is made up of 16 amino acids. The CDR3 here is CASSPHTGAPLYEQYF. The CDR3 nucleotides are TGTGCCAGCAGTCCCCATACAGGGGCACCTCTTTACGAGCAGTACTTC.

This clone was counted a single time. This rearrangement joins TRBV30 to TRBJ2-7; TRBD2 agrees at 10 bases. V gave up 2 bases and J gave up 0 bases; unmatched junction bases: 4. This CDR3 is 15 amino acids long. Per germline, CDR1 GTSNPN and CDR2 SVGIG (reference sequence). CDR3 loop: CAWSKGLANSYEQYF. DNA of the CDR3: TGTGCCTGGAGTAAGGGACTAGCGAACTCCTACGAGCAGTACTTC.

This chain joins TRBV18 and TRBJ2-2; 10 bases agree with TRBD1. There are 16 residues in the CDR3. V lost 4 bases to trimming and J lost 6 bases; unmatched junction nucleotides: 8. CDR1 and CDR2 (germline): KGHSH, LQKENI. CDR3 bases: TGTGCCAGCTCACTCACGGGACAGGGGCAAGCCGGGGAGCTGTTTTTT. Its translation is CASSLTGQGQAGELFF.